This T cell receptor (beta chain) was identified during a study of shared clonotypes between healthy human individuals (dated by TCRdb to about 2020). In terms of the full investigation: Two women and three men aged 18 to 49 years were included in the cohort. To estimate repertoire size and how much clonotypes are shared between individuals, the study performed deep sequencing of blood TCR repertoires from a few healthy adults. Per donor, leukapheresis produced somewhere between about 0.94 and 9.5 billion PBMCs. Libraries were prepared and TCR repertoires were sequenced by different laboratories using diverse techniques, in order to increase sequencing depth and limit assay-specific biases.

V lost 5 bases and J lost 4 bases; the stretch between them is 8 bases long. Counted from cysteine to phenylalanine, this CDR3 has 12 amino acids. Only the CDR3 DNA stays, 36 bases, in frame from base 1. CDR1 and CDR2 (MNHNY, SVGAGI) derive from the germline V gene (reference sequence). Points the paper makes about the study in general: The small number of donors limited the genetic and exposure-history diversity represented. Pairwise subsampling indicated that sequencing depth was expected to affect the degree of clonotype sharing among donors. Sampling was restricted to blood, and TCR repertoires in tissue are likely to differ from TCR repertoires in blood.

As to this clone: The antigen it recognizes is unknown. No base qualities exist here, and no much larger clone lies one base off it.

Using the deep immunoSEQ assay, multiplex PCR amplified TCR CDR3 regions from genomic DNA. Extracted genomic DNA from each cell subset was spread evenly across all wells of several immunoSEQ 96-well plates, with each plate serving as a replicate. For unsorted PBMC, 300 to 350 ng genomic DNA, equal to 30,000 or so T cell genomes, was loaded into each replicate PCR. Unsorted PBMC genomic DNA was sequenced across ten immunoSEQ deep assay plates. The purified libraries were quantified using a Qubit 3.0 fluorometer, sized with a Bioanalyzer 2100, and then quantified again using the KAPA Library Quantification kit. Each immunoSEQ 96-well plate was sequenced on its own single-read 150-cycle Illumina NextSeq 550 flow cell. Regarding the original processing steps: Because the immunoSEQ output included only junctional sequences and no quality scores, the filtering could not be the same as the filtering used for full-length reads. Sequences were annotated with PyIR, a Python wrapper for IgBLAST v1.9, using IMGT germline references to assign V/J genes and CDR3. Reads were removed for weak V/J assignments (E-value above 1e-6), missing CDR3, stop codons, out-of-frame junctions, or ambiguous translated residues. V3J clonotypes were defined by identical inferred V gene, J gene, and CDR3 amino acid sequence. The percentage overlap between two repertoires was calculated by dividing the number of shared unique clonotypes by the size of the smaller repertoire. RTK rarefaction, the Chao1 estimator, and Recon v2.1 estimates of unobserved clonotypes were used to assess repertoire richness. TCRdb stores this immuneACCESS table with in-frame sequences only. Part of the clones is absent; in the studies checked, under half of the shortfall reflects unresolved V genes, and no reason is known for the rest. The V and J calls and the clone size are those of that table, but D and trimming were determined from the DNA. For this sample the table gives fewer than 550,000 clones, of which about 79% were detected only once. Of the sample, around an eighth is held by the ten largest clones.

Healthy HIV-negative adults with no recently reported acute infections or vaccinations were included as donors. Only Caucasian adults living in Nashville, Tennessee, USA were represented among the donors. In the unsorted samples, some 100 million PBMCs were counted, and genomic DNA was extracted using the QIAamp DNA Blood Mini kit. Blood was collected by leukapheresis, and PBMCs were isolated by Ficoll-Histopaque density gradient centrifugation and then cryopreserved in liquid nitrogen vapor phase. Sequencing was performed on PBMCs. Recombination linked TRBV6-6 to TRBJ1-1; no D gene call is confident. This clonotype originated in a middle-aged woman in good health. Some clones in this sample may be carry-over from other donors' samples. For the CDR3, the sequence is CASSQTSTEAFF. The sequenced DNA: TGTGCCAGCAGTCAAACTTCCACTGAAGCTTTCTTT.